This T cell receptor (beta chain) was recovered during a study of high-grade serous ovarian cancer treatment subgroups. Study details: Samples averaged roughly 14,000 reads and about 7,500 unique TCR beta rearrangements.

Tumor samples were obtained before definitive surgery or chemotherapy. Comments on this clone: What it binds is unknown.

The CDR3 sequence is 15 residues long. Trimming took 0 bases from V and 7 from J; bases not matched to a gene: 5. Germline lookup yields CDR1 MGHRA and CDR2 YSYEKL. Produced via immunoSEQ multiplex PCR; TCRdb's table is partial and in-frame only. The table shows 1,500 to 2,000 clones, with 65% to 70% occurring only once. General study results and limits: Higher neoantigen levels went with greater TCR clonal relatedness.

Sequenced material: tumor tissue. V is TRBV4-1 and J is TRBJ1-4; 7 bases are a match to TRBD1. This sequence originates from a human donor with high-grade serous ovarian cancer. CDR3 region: CASSQDEGAGEKLFF. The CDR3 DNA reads TGCGCCAGCAGCCAAGATGAGGGGGCCGGTGAAAAACTGTTTTTT.